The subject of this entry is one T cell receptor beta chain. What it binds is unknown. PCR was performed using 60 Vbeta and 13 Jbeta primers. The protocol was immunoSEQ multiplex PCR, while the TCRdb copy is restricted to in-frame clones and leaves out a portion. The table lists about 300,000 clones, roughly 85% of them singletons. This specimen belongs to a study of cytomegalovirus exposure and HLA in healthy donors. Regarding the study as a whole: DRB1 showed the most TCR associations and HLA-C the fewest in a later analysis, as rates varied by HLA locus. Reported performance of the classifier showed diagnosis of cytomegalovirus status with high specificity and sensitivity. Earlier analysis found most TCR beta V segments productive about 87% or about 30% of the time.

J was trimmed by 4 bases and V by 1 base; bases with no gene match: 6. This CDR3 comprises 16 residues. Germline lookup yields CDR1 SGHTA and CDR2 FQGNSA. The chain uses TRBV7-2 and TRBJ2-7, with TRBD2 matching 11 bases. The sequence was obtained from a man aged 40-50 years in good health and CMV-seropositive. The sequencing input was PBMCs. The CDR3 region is CASSLVASGRIYEQYF. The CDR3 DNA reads TGTGCCAGCAGCTTAGTTGCTAGCGGGAGGATATACGAGCAGTACTTC.